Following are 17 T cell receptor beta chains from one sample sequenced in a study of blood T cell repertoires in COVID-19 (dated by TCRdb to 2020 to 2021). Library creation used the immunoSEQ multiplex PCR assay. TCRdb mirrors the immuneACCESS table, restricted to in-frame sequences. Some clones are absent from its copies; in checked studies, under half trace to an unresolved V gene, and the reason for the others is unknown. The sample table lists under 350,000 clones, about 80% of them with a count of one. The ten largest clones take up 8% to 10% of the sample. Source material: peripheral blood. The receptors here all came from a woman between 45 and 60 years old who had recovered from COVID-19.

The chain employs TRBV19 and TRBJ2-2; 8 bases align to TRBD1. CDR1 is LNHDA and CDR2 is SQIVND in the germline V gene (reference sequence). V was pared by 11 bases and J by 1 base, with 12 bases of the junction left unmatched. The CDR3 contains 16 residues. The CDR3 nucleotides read TGTGCCGGCTCGGCAGGGGGCGGTTGGAACACCGGGGAGCTGTTTTTT. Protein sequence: CAGSAGGGWNTGELFF.

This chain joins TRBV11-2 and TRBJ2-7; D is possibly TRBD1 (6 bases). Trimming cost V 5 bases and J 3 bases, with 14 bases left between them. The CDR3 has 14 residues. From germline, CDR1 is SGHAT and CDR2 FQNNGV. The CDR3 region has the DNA TGTGCCAGCAGCCCGCGGAACAGGGTCTACGAGCAGTACTTC. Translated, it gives CASSPRNRVYEQYF.

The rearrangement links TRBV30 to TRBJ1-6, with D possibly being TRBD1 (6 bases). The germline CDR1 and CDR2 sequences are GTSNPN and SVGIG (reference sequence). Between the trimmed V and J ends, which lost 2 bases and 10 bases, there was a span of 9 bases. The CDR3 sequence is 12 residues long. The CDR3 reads CAWSNRVSPLHF. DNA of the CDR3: TGTGCCTGGAGTAACAGGGTCTCACCCCTCCACTTT.

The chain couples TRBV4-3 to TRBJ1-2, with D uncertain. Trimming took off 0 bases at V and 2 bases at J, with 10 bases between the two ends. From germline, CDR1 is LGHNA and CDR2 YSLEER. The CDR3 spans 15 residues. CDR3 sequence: CASSQDNFENYGYTF. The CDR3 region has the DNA TGCGCCAGCAGCCAAGATAATTTCGAGAACTATGGCTACACCTTC.

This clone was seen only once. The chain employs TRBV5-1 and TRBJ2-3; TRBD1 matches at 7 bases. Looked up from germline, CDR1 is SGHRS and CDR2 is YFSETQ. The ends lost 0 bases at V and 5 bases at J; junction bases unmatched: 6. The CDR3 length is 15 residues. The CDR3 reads CASSLVPGGEDTQYF. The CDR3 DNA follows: TGCGCCAGCAGCTTGGTCCCAGGGGGAGAAGATACGCAGTATTTT. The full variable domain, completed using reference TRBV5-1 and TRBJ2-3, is KAGVTQTPRYLIKTRGQQVTLSCSPISGHRSVSWYQQTPGQGLQFLFEYFSETQRNKGNFPGRFSGRQFSNSRSEMNVSTLELGDSALYLCASSLVPGGEDTQYFGPGTRLTVL.

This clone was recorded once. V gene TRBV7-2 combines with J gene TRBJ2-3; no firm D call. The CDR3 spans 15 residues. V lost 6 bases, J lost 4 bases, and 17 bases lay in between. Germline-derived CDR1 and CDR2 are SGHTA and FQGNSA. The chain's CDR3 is CASSLPSLGADTQYF. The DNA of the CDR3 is TGTGCCAGCAGTCTCCCTTCCCTAGGAGCAGATACGCAGTATTTT. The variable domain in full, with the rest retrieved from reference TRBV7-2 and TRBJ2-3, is GAGVSQSPSNKVTEKGKDVELRCDPISGHTALYWYRQSLGQGLEFLIYFQGNSAPDKSGLPSDRFSAERTGGSVSTLTIQRTQQEDSAVYLCASSLPSLGADTQYFGPGTRLTVL.

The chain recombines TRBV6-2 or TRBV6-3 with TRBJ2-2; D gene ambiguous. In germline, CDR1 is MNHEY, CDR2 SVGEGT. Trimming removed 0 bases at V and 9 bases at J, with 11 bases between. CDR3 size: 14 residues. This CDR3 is CASSYSGGIRELFF. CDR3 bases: TGTGCCAGCAGTTACTCTGGCGGCATAAGGGAGCTGTTTTTT.

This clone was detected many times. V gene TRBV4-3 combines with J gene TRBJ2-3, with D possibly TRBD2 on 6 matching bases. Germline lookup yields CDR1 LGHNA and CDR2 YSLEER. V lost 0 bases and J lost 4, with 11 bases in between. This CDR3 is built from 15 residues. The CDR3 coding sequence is TGCGCCAGCAGCCAAGAAAGGGGAGGCGCAGATACGCAGTATTTT. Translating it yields CASSQERGGADTQYF.

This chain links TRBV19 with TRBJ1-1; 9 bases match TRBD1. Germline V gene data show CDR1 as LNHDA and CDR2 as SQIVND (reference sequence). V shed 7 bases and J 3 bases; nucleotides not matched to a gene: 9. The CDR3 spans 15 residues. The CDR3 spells CASTSPGTGYTEAFF. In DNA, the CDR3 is TGTGCCAGTACATCTCCCGGGACAGGGTACACTGAAGCTTTCTTT.

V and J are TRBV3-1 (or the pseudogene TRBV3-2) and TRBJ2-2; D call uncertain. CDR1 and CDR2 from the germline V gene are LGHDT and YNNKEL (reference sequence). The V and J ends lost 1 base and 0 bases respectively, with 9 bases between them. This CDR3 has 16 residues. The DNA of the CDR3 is TGTGCCAGCAGCCAAGGGTGGCTCGCGAACACCGGGGAGCTGTTTTTT. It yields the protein CASSQGWLANTGELFF.

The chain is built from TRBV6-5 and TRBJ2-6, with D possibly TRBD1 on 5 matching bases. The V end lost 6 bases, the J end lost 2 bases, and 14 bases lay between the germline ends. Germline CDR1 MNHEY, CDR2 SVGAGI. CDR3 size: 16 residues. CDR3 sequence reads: CASSYNRFPGANVLTF. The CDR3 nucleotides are TGTGCCAGCAGCTACAACAGGTTCCCTGGGGCCAACGTCCTGACTTTC.

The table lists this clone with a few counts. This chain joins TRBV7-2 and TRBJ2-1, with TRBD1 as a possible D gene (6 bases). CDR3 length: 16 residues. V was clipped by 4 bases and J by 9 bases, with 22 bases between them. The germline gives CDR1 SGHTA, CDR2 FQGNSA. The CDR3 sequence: CASSSQGQFLGGEQFF. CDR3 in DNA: TGTGCCAGCAGCTCTCAAGGACAGTTCCTTGGGGGTGAGCAGTTCTTC. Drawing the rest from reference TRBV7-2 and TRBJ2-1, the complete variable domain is GAGVSQSPSNKVTEKGKDVELRCDPISGHTALYWYRQSLGQGLEFLIYFQGNSAPDKSGLPSDRFSAERTGGSVSTLTIQRTQQEDSAVYLCASSSQGQFLGGEQFFGPGTRLTVL.

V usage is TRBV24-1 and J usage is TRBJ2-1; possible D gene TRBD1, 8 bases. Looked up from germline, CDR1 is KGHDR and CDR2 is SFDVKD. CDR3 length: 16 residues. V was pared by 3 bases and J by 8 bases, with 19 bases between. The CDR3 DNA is TGTGCCACCAGTGATGAAACAGGGGGGGTGAGGGATGAGCAGTTCTTC. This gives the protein CATSDETGGVRDEQFF.

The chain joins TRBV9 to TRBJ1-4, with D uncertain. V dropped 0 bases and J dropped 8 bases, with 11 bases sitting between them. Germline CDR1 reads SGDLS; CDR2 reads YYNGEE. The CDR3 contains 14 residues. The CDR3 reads CASSVGQPGEKLFF. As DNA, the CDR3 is TGTGCCAGCAGCGTAGGCCAGCCGGGGGAAAAACTGTTTTTT.

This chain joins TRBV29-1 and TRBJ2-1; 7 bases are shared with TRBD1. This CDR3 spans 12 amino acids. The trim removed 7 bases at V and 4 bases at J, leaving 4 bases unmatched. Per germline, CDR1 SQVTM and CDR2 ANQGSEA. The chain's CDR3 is CSAGTDYNEQFF. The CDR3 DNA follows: TGCAGCGCAGGGACAGATTACAATGAGCAGTTCTTC.

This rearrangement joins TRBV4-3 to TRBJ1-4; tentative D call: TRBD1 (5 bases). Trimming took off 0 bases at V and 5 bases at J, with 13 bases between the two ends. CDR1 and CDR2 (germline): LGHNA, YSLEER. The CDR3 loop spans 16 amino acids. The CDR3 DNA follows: TGCGCCAGCAGCCAAGATTCCTATCCAGGGAATGAAAAACTGTTTTTT. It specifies CASSQDSYPGNEKLFF.

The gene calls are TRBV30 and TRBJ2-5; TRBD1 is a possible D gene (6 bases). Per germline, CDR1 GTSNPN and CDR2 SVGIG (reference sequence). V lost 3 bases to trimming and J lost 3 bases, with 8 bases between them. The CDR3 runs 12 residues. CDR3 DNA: TGTGCCTGGAGCCGGACAGAAGAGACCCAGTACTTC. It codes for CAWSRTEETQYF.